This TCR beta chain was observed in a study of shared clonotypes between healthy human individuals. Across the whole study: Serving as donors were a couple of women and a few men, whose ages spanned 18 to 49. The study used three CD4 naive, three CD4 memory, two CD8 naive and one CD8 memory plate per donor.

Some clones are missing from TCRdb's copy, which holds only in-frame ones; the method was immunoSEQ multiplex PCR. The sample holds roughly 2,000,000 clones, just over 90% seen once. Cells designated naive CD8 were CD45RO-negative and were positively selected for CCR7, with terminally differentiated effector memory CD45RA+ cells excluded. Each of the donors was a healthy adult who was HIV-negative and had not had a recent acute infection or vaccination. This CDR3 has 14 amino acids. The germline V gene has CDR1 SEHNR and CDR2 FQNEAQ (reference sequence). V lost 5 bases and J lost 7, with 15 bases in between.

The sample taken for sequencing was naive CD8+ T cells from PBMCs. The rearrangement joins TRBV7-9 to TRBJ2-1; D could derive from TRBD1 or TRBD2 (5 bases each). This TCR derives from a man younger than 30 in good health. Some clones in this sample may be carry-over from other donors' samples. As DNA, the CDR3 is TGTGCCAGCAGCCCCGGGACCAGGGCGAATGAGCAGTTCTTC. It specifies CASSPGTRANEQFF. Full variable domain (outside the CDR3, taken from reference TRBV7-9 and TRBJ2-1): DTGVSQNPRHKITKRGQNVTFRCDPISEHNRLYWYRQTLGQGPEFLTYFQNEAQLEKSRLLSDRFSAERPKGSFSTLEIQRTEQGDSAMYLCASSPGTRANEQFFGPGTRLTVL.